This paragraph covers one TCR beta chain sequence. Its specificity is not known. The CDR3 totals 15 residues. CDR1 and CDR2 (germline): DFQATT, SNEGSKA (reference sequence). V lost 6 bases and J lost 7; bases outside the gene matches: 7. A second PCR, run for roughly 7 to 11 cycles, used a sample-barcoded 5' primer plus a J-beta primer mix. TCRdb used MiXCR to reprocess the 5' RACE reads, holding one entry per CDR3 protein. The repertoire has 700,000 to 800,000 distinct CDR3 sequences, roughly 44% of them found once; the top ten carry 20% to 25%. The sample comes from a study of blood T cells in healthy people across ages. Findings and caveats of the study: Estimates of diversity drawn from one million T cells were considered underestimates. Long-lived donors carried more naive CD4+ cells and greater diversity than aged donors.

The chain employs TRBV20-1 and TRBJ2-1; 15 positions match TRBD2. This TCR came from a woman aged 55-70 years in good health. The sequencing sample was made of blood. Here the CDR3 DNA reads TGCAGTGCCCGACCCGGGACTAGCGGGGGGAATGAGCAGTTCTTC. Translating gives CSARPGTSGGNEQFF.